This T cell receptor beta chain appears in the sequencing data of a study of blood T cells in healthy people across ages. Study-level background: In model experiments, template switching was able to capture about one barcoded beta molecule for every two T cells that were present.

Through a sample-barcoded 5' primer and a J-beta primer mix, a second PCR was run for roughly 7 to 11 cycles. TCRdb used MiXCR to reprocess the 5' RACE reads, holding one entry per CDR3 protein. The sample lists 1,500,000 or so distinct CDR3 sequences; 59% were seen once. Germline lookup yields CDR1 SEHNR and CDR2 FQNEAQ (reference sequence). This CDR3 is 16 amino acids long. This clonotype appeared once. A read error may produce the germline difference seen at one junction end. V gene TRBV7-9 combines with J gene TRBJ2-5; D is uncertain. The DNA end is a closer match to TRBJ2-4, so the J assignment may be wrong. The sample consisted of blood. The sequence was obtained from a man aged 18 to 30 in good health. The CDR3 sequence: CTSSYPPESTKNIQYF. CDR3 DNA sequence: TGTACCAGCAGCTATCCCCCCGAGTCGACCAAAAACATTCAGTACTTC.